This entry lists 21 T cell receptor beta chains sequenced from one sample in a study of shared clonotypes between healthy human individuals. Sequencing was performed with immunoSEQ multiplex PCR; in TCRdb, only in-frame clones are kept and a portion is missing. The sample has about 600,000 clones, just over 75% seen once. The sequenced sample consisted of PBMCs. The receptors derive from a middle-aged woman in good health. Some clones in this sample may be carry-over from other donors' samples.

The rearrangement links TRBV5-4 to TRBJ2-6; possible D gene TRBD2, 5 bases. The V end was cut by 5 bases, the J end by 0 bases, with 12 bases between. This CDR3 region has 16 residues. Looked up from germline, CDR1 is SGHNT and CDR2 is YYREEE (reference sequence). CDR3 coding DNA: TGTGCCAGCAGTAGACGGGAATCCTCTGGGGCCAACGTCCTGACTTTC. It is translated as CASSRRESSGANVLTF.

This chain connects TRBV7-9 to TRBJ2-2; 14 bases match TRBD2. The ends lost 4 bases at V and 6 bases at J; junction bases unmatched: 7. Germline CDR1 SEHNR, CDR2 FQNEAQ (reference sequence). The CDR3 runs to 17 residues. CDR3 protein: CASSSQTSGRASGELFF. Here the CDR3 DNA reads TGTGCCAGCAGCTCACAGACTAGCGGGAGGGCCTCCGGGGAGCTGTTTTTT.

The table lists this clone with a few counts. The same CDR3 also results from other DNA sequences found in this sample. The gene calls are TRBV9 and TRBJ1-3; no reliable D call. CDR1 and CDR2 from the germline V gene are SGDLS and YYNGEE. This CDR3 has 14 amino acids. Deletions cut 0 bases from V and 4 bases from J, with 8 bases between. The CDR3 reads CASSVVGSGNTIYF. For the CDR3, the DNA is TGTGCCAGCAGCGTAGTGGGTTCAGGAAACACCATATATTTT.

CDR3 in amino acids: CASSVSGTSVSYNEQFF. In DNA, the CDR3 is TGTGCCAGCAGCGTATCAGGGACTAGCGTTTCCTACAATGAGCAGTTCTTC. The V call is TRBV9, the J call TRBJ2-1; the match to TRBD2 covers 10 bases. This CDR3 is built from 17 residues. Germline V lookup: CDR1 SGDLS, CDR2 YYNGEE. V shed 1 base, J shed 1 base, and the junction held 5 bases outside the gene matches.

This clone has a single count. J is TRBJ2-1 and V is TRBV7-2; maybe TRBD2 (6 bases). This CDR3 has 15 amino acids. V was cut by 3 bases and J by 0 bases, with 9 bases left in between. The germline V gene has CDR1 SGHTA and CDR2 FQGNSA. The CDR3 loop is CASSFERASYNEQFF. The DNA for the CDR3 is TGTGCCAGCAGCTTTGAGCGGGCCTCCTACAATGAGCAGTTCTTC.

The CDR3 DNA follows: TGTGCCAGCAGCCACGGACTAGCGGGATGGGGGTTGGACGAGCAGTACTTC. It codes for CASSHGLAGWGLDEQYF. V usage is TRBV4-2 and J usage is TRBJ2-7; 12 nucleotides line up with TRBD2. CDR1 is LGHNA, CDR2 YNFKEQ, per germline. With V trimmed by 3 bases and J by 5 bases, 11 bases remained unmatched. This CDR3 region has 17 residues.

V usage is TRBV28 and J usage is TRBJ2-4, with 13 positions matching TRBD2. Unmatched junction bases numbered 8, after V lost 6 bases and J lost 3 bases. This CDR3 spans 17 amino acids. Per germline, CDR1 MDHEN and CDR2 SYDVKM. The CDR3 here is CASSVLAGGRGKNIQYF. CDR3 nucleotides: TGTGCCAGCAGCGTACTAGCGGGAGGGCGGGGCAAAAACATTCAGTACTTC.

V gene TRBV4-2 combines with J gene TRBJ2-7; the match to TRBD2 covers 8 bases. Germline V CDR1 and CDR2: LGHNA, YNFKEQ. The CDR3 runs 15 residues. V was pared by 6 bases and J by 0 bases, with 7 bases of the junction left unmatched. The CDR3 spells CASRKSGSDSYEQYF. DNA of the CDR3: TGTGCCAGCAGGAAGAGCGGGAGTGACTCCTACGAGCAGTACTTC.

The chain joins TRBV7-3 to TRBJ2-3, with no clear D. CDR3 size: 15 residues. Trimming removed 3 bases from V and 0 bases from J, with 10 bases in between. Per the germline V gene, CDR1 is SGHTA and CDR2 is FQGTGA. The CDR3 sequence: CASSFGRISTDTQYF. The CDR3 nucleotides read TGTGCCAGCAGCTTCGGCAGGATTAGCACAGATACGCAGTATTTT.

This clone has more than one count but fewer than ten. The chain is built from TRBV19 and TRBJ2-7; 10 bases line up with TRBD2. This CDR3 spans 14 amino acids. CDR1 is LNHDA, CDR2 SQIVND, per germline (reference sequence). V was pared by 9 bases and J by 1 base, with 6 bases of the junction left unmatched. The CDR3 protein is CASSGTSVSYEQYF. The CDR3 DNA is TGTGCCAGCAGTGGGACTAGCGTTTCCTACGAGCAGTACTTC.

V usage is TRBV6-6 and J usage is TRBJ1-4, with D tentatively TRBD1 (6 bases). V was cut by 4 bases and J by 4 bases, with 10 bases left in between. CDR3 size: 14 residues. Germline-derived CDR1 and CDR2 are MNHNY and SVGAGI (reference sequence). The CDR3 sequence: CASSSRGYNEKLFF. CDR3 DNA sequence: TGTGCCAGCAGTTCCAGGGGTTATAATGAAAAACTGTTTTTT.

The J gene is TRBJ2-3, the V gene TRBV7-8; 14 nucleotides agree with TRBD2. Unmatched junction bases numbered 7, after V lost 5 bases and J lost 0 bases. This CDR3 comprises 18 residues. The germline V gene has CDR1 SGHVS and CDR2 FQNEAQ. The CDR3 DNA reads TGTGCCAGCAGCCCCCGACTAGCGGGAGGGACTAGCACAGATACGCAGTATTTT. Its translation: CASSPRLAGGTSTDTQYF. Combining the CDR3 with reference TRBV7-8 and TRBJ2-3 gives the whole variable domain GAGVSQSPRYKVAKRGQDVALRCDPISGHVSLFWYQQALGQGPEFLTYFQNEAQLDKSGLPSDRFFAERPEGSVSTLKIQRTQQEDSAVYLCASSPRLAGGTSTDTQYFGPGTRLTVL.

The J gene is TRBJ1-5, the V gene TRBV7-2; maybe TRBD1 (5 bases). V was clipped by 5 bases and J by 0 bases, with 20 bases between them. Germline lookup yields CDR1 SGHTA and CDR2 FQGNSA. This CDR3 contains 18 residues. This CDR3 is CASSPTFTTESSNQPQHF. In nucleotides, the CDR3 is TGTGCCAGCAGCCCAACCTTCACGACAGAAAGTAGCAATCAGCCCCAGCATTTT.

This chain joins TRBV6-5 and TRBJ2-4, with D unresolved. Trimming took 5 bases from V and 8 from J, leaving 13 bases between them. Germline loops: CDR1 MNHEY, CDR2 SVGAGI. The CDR3 is made up of 13 amino acids. The CDR3 here is CASSPRRDDIQYF. CDR3 coding DNA: TGTGCCAGCAGTCCCCGCCGCGACGACATTCAGTACTTC.

This clone has more than one count but fewer than ten. The rearrangement uses TRBV29-1 and TRBJ2-1; tentatively, D is TRBD2 (5 bases). The V end was cut by 2 bases, the J end by 7 bases, with 18 bases between. Looked up from germline, CDR1 is SQVTM and CDR2 is ANQGSEA. The CDR3 spans 15 residues. CDR3 in DNA: TGCAGCGTTGAACCCACAACGGGATCCTTAAATGAGCAGTTCTTC. It codes for CSVEPTTGSLNEQFF.

The chain joins TRBV5-1 to TRBJ2-1; possible D gene TRBD2, 6 bases. Germline CDR1 and CDR2: SGHRS and YFSETQ. The CDR3 totals 16 residues. V dropped 4 bases and J dropped 1 base, with 15 bases sitting between them. The CDR3 is CASSPEGPTSYNEQFF. DNA of the CDR3: TGCGCCAGCAGCCCGGAGGGGCCCACATCCTACAATGAGCAGTTCTTC.

The chain carries TRBV30 and TRBJ1-2; D unresolved. The V end was cut by 4 bases, the J end by 4 bases, with 16 bases between. This CDR3 has 14 residues. Germline-derived CDR1 and CDR2 are GTSNPN and SVGIG (reference sequence). CDR3 loop: CAWNLGPLGYGYTF. Written as DNA, the CDR3 is TGTGCCTGGAACCTAGGGCCCCTGGGCTATGGCTACACCTTC.

In its sample, this clone was seen once. Here the CDR3 DNA reads TGTGCCAGCAGCGTAGCCCTAGCGGGCGGCACAGATACGCAGTATTTT. This translates into CASSVALAGGTDTQYF. V is TRBV9 and J is TRBJ2-3, with TRBD2 matching 8 bases. J was trimmed by 1 base and V by 0 bases; bases with no gene match: 4. The germline V gene has CDR1 SGDLS and CDR2 YYNGEE. The CDR3 loop spans 16 amino acids.

This clone was counted between two and nine times. The rearrangement joins TRBV7-9 to TRBJ1-1, with no clear D. Trimming pared 5 bases from V and 5 bases from J, leaving 15 bases between. The germline gives CDR1 SEHNR, CDR2 FQNEAQ (reference sequence). The CDR3 totals 14 residues. The CDR3, as DNA: TGTGCCAGCAGCACCGGAACGGGAAGGACTGAAGCTTTCTTT. This sequence encodes CASSTGTGRTEAFF.

The rearrangement joins TRBV4-1 to TRBJ2-7, with 13 positions matching TRBD2. The CDR3 has 18 amino acids. V dropped 1 base and J dropped 0; count of bases not matched to a gene: 6. Germline assignment: CDR1 MGHRA and CDR2 YSYEKL. The DNA of the CDR3 is TGCGCCAGCAGCCAAGCGGGACTAGCGGGACTAGGCTCCTACGAGCAGTACTTC. This sequence encodes CASSQAGLAGLGSYEQYF.

The chain employs TRBV18 and TRBJ2-4, with 8 bases matching TRBD1. The CDR3 length is 17 residues. Losses at the gene ends were 4 bases for V and 0 bases for J; bases not matched to a gene: 8. In germline, CDR1 is KGHSH, CDR2 LQKENI. This CDR3 reads CASSLIPGQVAKNIQYF. The CDR3 region has the DNA TGTGCCAGCTCACTCATTCCGGGACAGGTAGCCAAAAACATTCAGTACTTC.